The clone carrying this T cell receptor beta chain appeared many times. Antigen specificity is unknown. This sample stems from a study of CD8 T cells in ankylosing spondylitis. A quantitative 5'-RACE method, one with molecular barcodes, was used to make TCR beta libraries. TCRdb ran MiXCR on the 5' RACE reads and lists one entry per CDR3 protein. Of around 230,000 distinct CDR3 sequences in the sample, less than 9.5% were seen once. Notes on the study in general: Relatively rare in peripheral blood, disease-linked clones were also CD8+. Some motif variants had been reported before (in reactive arthritis synovial fluid and blood).

Germline lookup yields CDR1 ENHRY and CDR2 SYGVKD. This CDR3 comprises 13 residues. V lost 4 bases and J 1 base, leaving 6 bases between the germline ends. The chain combines TRBV10-3 with TRBJ2-3; no clear D gene. The receptor was derived from a female donor with ankylosing spondylitis or in good health (not recorded which). Sequences were obtained from blood, either unsorted or a sorted T cell fraction (not recorded which). CDR3 protein: CAISVSGTDTQYF. The CDR3 DNA is TGTGCCATCAGTGTGTCAGGCACAGATACGCAGTATTTT.